Below are 9 T cell receptor beta chains sequenced from a single sample in a study of regulatory T cells in long-lasting Graves disease. Both iRepertoire HTBI primers and Arm-PCR of CDR3 regions were used to build the TCR beta libraries. One entry per CDR3 protein results from TCRdb running MiXCR on the multiplex PCR reads. The repertoire consists of 250,000 to 300,000 distinct CDR3 sequences, with more than 20% occurring once and the leading ten covering approximately 60%. Time point in this sample: persistent/refractory GD, antithyroid drugs over 5 years with positive TRAb. RNA extracted from PBMCs served as the sequencing template. The sequencing used peripheral blood mononuclear cells (PBMCs), collected when the disease was refractory, from a patient treated with antithyroid drugs. These receptors were taken from a female donor with Graves disease.

This clonotype was picked up many times. The chain is built from TRBV7-8 and TRBJ2-7; no clear D gene. The CDR3 contains 15 residues. The germline gives CDR1 SGHVS, CDR2 FQNEAQ. Between the trimmed V and J ends, which lost 4 bases and 2 bases, there was a span of 15 bases. Here the CDR3 DNA reads TGTGCCAGCAGCTCAGAAGGACGGAAGACCTACGAGCAGTACTTC. Translated: CASSSEGRKTYEQYF.

In this sample, this clonotype turned up a few times. The V gene is TRBV6-1, the J gene TRBJ1-5; tentatively, D is TRBD1 (6 bases). Trimming cost V 2 bases and J 1 base, with 12 bases left between them. Germline V gene lookup returns CDR1 MNHNS and CDR2 SASEGT. The CDR3 runs 16 residues. The CDR3: CASSEWQGMSNQPQHF. The CDR3 nucleotides read TGTGCCAGCAGTGAATGGCAGGGGATGAGCAATCAGCCCCAGCATTTT.

This clonotype was observed a handful of times. The rearrangement links TRBV7-2 to TRBJ2-2; the match to TRBD2 covers 10 bases. V shed 3 bases and J 4 bases; nucleotides not matched to a gene: 2. Germline CDR1 SGHTA, CDR2 FQGNSA. The CDR3 covers 15 residues. As DNA, the CDR3 is TGTGCCAGCAGCTTCCTAGCGGGAGTCACCGGGGAGCTGTTTTTT. Its translation is CASSFLAGVTGELFF.

This clonotype occurred many times. The V and J genes are TRBV28 and TRBJ2-4; 8 nucleotides line up with TRBD1. This CDR3 region has 16 residues. The trim removed 7 bases at V and 7 bases at J, leaving 15 bases unmatched. Germline loops: CDR1 MDHEN, CDR2 SYDVKM. The CDR3 sequence: CASTPEGRTGYNIQYF. DNA of the CDR3: TGTGCCAGCACCCCCGAGGGACGGACAGGGTATAACATTCAGTACTTC.

The chain has TRBV29-1 and TRBJ1-1; 7 bases fit TRBD1. CDR1 and CDR2 (germline): SQVTM, ANQGSEA. The V gene end was trimmed by 6 bases and the J gene end by 1 base; junction bases not matched to a gene: 5. The CDR3 has 13 residues. Here the CDR3 DNA reads TGCAGCGTGACAGGGTGGGGGAACACTGAAGCTTTCTTT. Amino acids: CSVTGWGNTEAFF.

This clonotype was recorded many times. The chain uses TRBV2 and TRBJ2-7; no clear D. V was pared by 3 bases and J by 2 bases, with 5 bases between. The CDR3 is 12 residues long. The germline V gene encodes CDR1 SNHLY and CDR2 FYNNEI. CDR3 coding DNA: TGTGCCAGCAGTGACTGGACCTACGAGCAGTACTTC. Translation gives CASSDWTYEQYF. The full variable domain, with the rest looked up from reference TRBV2 and TRBJ2-7, is EPEVTQTPSHQVTQMGQEVILRCVPISNHLYFYWYRQILGQKVEFLVSFYNNEISEKSEIFDDQFSVERPDGSNFTLKIRSTKLEDSAMYFCASSDWTYEQYFGPGTRLTVT.

This clonotype was picked up a small number of times. The V and J genes are TRBV7-9 and TRBJ2-2; 8 bases are a match to TRBD1. CDR1 and CDR2 (germline): SEHNR, FQNEAQ (reference sequence). CDR3 length equals 16 residues. V lost 3 bases to trimming and J lost 6 bases; unmatched junction nucleotides: 9. The CDR3 DNA sequence: TGTGCCAGCAGCTTTGCGGCAGGGGGCCCCCCCGGGGAGCTGTTTTTT. This gives the protein CASSFAAGGPPGELFF.

This clonotype has just a few counts. The CDR3 loop reads CSARDWQGANEQYF. The CDR3 region has the DNA TGCAGTGCTAGAGATTGGCAGGGGGCTAACGAGCAGTACTTC. The chain is built from TRBV20-1 and TRBJ2-7; 8 bases map to TRBD1. The CDR3 extends over 14 amino acids. The V and J ends lost 0 bases and 5 bases, in that order; junction bases with no gene match: 6. CDR1 is DFQATT, CDR2 SNEGSKA, per germline (reference sequence).

This clonotype was seen only a few times. The chain employs TRBV20-1 and TRBJ2-7; D remains ambiguous. The length of the CDR3 is 16 residues. Germline-derived CDR1 and CDR2 are DFQATT and SNEGSKA (reference sequence). V lost 1 base to trimming and J lost 0 bases, with 16 bases between them. CDR3 bases: TGCAGTGCTAGAGTCCCCAAGACACTCCTCTCCTACGAGCAGTACTTC. Amino acids: CSARVPKTLLSYEQYF.